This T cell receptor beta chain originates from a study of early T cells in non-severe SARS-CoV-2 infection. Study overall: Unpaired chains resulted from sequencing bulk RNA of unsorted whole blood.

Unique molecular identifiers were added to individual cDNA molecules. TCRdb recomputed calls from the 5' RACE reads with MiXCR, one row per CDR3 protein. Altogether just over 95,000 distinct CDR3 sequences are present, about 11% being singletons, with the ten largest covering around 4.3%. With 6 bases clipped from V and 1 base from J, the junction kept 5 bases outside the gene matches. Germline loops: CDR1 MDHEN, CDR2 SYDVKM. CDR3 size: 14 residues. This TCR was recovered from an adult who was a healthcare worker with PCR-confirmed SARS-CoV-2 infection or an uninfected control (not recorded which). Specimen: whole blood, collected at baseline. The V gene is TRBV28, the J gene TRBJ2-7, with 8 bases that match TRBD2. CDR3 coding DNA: TGTGCCAGCAGGCTAGCGGGCCGATCCTACGAGCAGTACTTC. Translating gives CASRLAGRSYEQYF. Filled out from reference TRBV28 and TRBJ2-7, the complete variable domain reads DVKVTQSSRYLVKRTGEKVFLECVQDMDHENMFWYRQDPGLGLRLIYFSYDVKMKEKGDIPEGYSVSREKKERFSLILESASTNQTSMYLCASRLAGRSYEQYFGPGTRLTVT.